Below are 30 T cell receptor beta chains sequenced from a single sample in a study of Ad26.COV2.S vaccination and SARS-CoV-2 variants. Treatment defined: approximately 18 received Ad26.COV2.S at low or high dose, single or two shots; about 5 received placebo; per-sample allocation not given. Samples were taken on day 63 after the first vaccine or placebo injection. Measured with immunoSEQ multiplex PCR; TCRdb has only the in-frame clones, and not every one. The sample has 400,000 to 500,000 clones; nearly 90% are singletons. Sequencing used peripheral blood, obtained in a trial of Ad26.COV2.S vaccine versus placebo. The receptors were gathered from a person aged 18-65 years who received the Ad26.COV2.S COVID-19 vaccine or a placebo.

This clone was picked up one time. V and J are TRBV7-2 and TRBJ1-2; D is possibly TRBD1 (5 bases). CDR1 SGHTA and CDR2 FQGNSA come from the germline V gene. Trimming removed 5 bases at V and 4 bases at J, with 17 bases between. The CDR3 is 15 residues long. CDR3 in DNA: TGTGCCAGCAGCCTCGGGGGAGTGGGGCTCTATGGCTACACCTTC. It specifies CASSLGGVGLYGYTF.

The V gene is TRBV18, the J gene TRBJ2-1; weak D call: TRBD2 (6 bases). Deletions cut 3 bases from V and 9 bases from J, with 18 bases between. The CDR3 length is 15 residues. Germline V gives CDR1 KGHSH, CDR2 LQKENI. The CDR3 DNA is TGTGCCAGCTCACCCAGTGGGGGGAGGTCGGCTGAGCAGTTCTTC. This gives the protein CASSPSGGRSAEQFF.

A word on this clone: Other nucleotide sequences in the sample specify the same CDR3. The chain combines TRBV7-3 with TRBJ1-1; D is unresolved. This CDR3 is built from 13 residues. Trimming left V 1 base short and J 0 bases short, with 3 bases between. Looked up from germline, CDR1 is SGHTA and CDR2 is FQGTGA. Written as DNA, the CDR3 is TGTGCCAGCAGCTTAAGGCTGAACACTGAAGCTTTCTTT. Protein sequence: CASSLRLNTEAFF. Full variable domain (rest looked up from reference TRBV7-3 and TRBJ1-1): GAGVSQTPSNKVTEKGKYVELRCDPISGHTALYWYRQSLGQGPEFLIYFQGTGAADDSGLPNDRFFAVRPEGSVSTLKIQRTERGDSAVYLCASSLRLNTEAFFGQGTRLTVV.

As DNA, the CDR3 is TGCGCCAGCAGCCAAGAACGCGGGATGGTCTTGTACAATGAGCAGTTCTTC. It is translated as CASSQERGMVLYNEQFF. The chain combines TRBV4-3 with TRBJ2-1; D possibly corresponds to TRBD2 (6 bases). The V gene's germline CDR1 is LGHNA and CDR2 YSLEER. V lost 0 bases, J lost 4 bases, and 16 bases lay in between. This CDR3 comprises 17 residues.

The V call is TRBV14, the J call TRBJ2-7; 9 bases are shared with TRBD1. The CDR3 loop spans 14 amino acids. Germline V gives CDR1 SGHDN, CDR2 FVKESK. V was pared by 6 bases and J by 9 bases, with 12 bases of the junction left unmatched. CDR3 coding DNA: TGTGCCAGCAGTTCCGGGACAGGGCGTCTCGGGCAGTACTTC. Protein: CASSSGTGRLGQYF.

This chain links TRBV5-1 with TRBJ2-2, with 9 bases identical to TRBD2. Germline V gene sequence: CDR1 SGHRS, CDR2 YFSETQ. The CDR3 sequence is 17 residues long. V lost 4 bases to trimming and J lost 0 bases; unmatched junction nucleotides: 7. In DNA, the CDR3 is TGCGCCAGCAGCCCGCGGGGGGGACAGCCGAACACCGGGGAGCTGTTTTTT. Protein: CASSPRGGQPNTGELFF.

CDR3 nucleotide sequence: TGTGCCAGCAGCCACCCCGACCGGGCCCTTCCGTATAATGAGCAGTTCTTC. It encodes CASSHPDRALPYNEQFF. The chain joins TRBV7-8 to TRBJ2-1, with unresolved D. From germline, CDR1 is SGHVS and CDR2 FQNEAQ. CDR3 length: 17 amino acids. Trimming took 5 bases from V and 7 from J, leaving 24 bases between them. Full variable domain (missing parts from reference TRBV7-8 and TRBJ2-1): GAGVSQSPRYKVAKRGQDVALRCDPISGHVSLFWYQQALGQGPEFLTYFQNEAQLDKSGLPSDRFFAERPEGSVSTLKIQRTQQEDSAVYLCASSHPDRALPYNEQFFGPGTRLTVL.

The chain recombines TRBV19 with TRBJ1-1, with a tentative D call TRBD1 (5 bases). The CDR3 has 15 amino acids. Between the trimmed V and J ends, which lost 1 base and 0 bases, there was a span of 9 bases. Per germline, CDR1 LNHDA and CDR2 SQIVND (reference sequence). The CDR3 sequence is CASSIGQPMNTEAFF. The CDR3 DNA follows: TGTGCCAGTAGTATAGGACAGCCTATGAACACTGAAGCTTTCTTT. Full variable domain (rest looked up from reference TRBV19 and TRBJ1-1): DGGITQSPKYLFRKEGQNVTLSCEQNLNHDAMYWYRQDPGQGLRLIYYSQIVNDFQKGDIAEGYSVSREKKESFPLTVTSAQKNPTAFYLCASSIGQPMNTEAFFGQGTRLTVV.

The gene calls are TRBV5-1 and TRBJ2-5, with a weak D call TRBD2 (5 bases). Germline V gene sequence: CDR1 SGHRS, CDR2 YFSETQ. V shed 2 bases and J shed 5 bases, with 10 bases lying between them. The CDR3 is 13 amino acids. In DNA, the CDR3 is TGCGCCAGCAGCTTTACCCCGGGGGAGACCCAGTACTTC. As protein: CASSFTPGETQYF.

The rearrangement joins TRBV9 to TRBJ2-7; tentative D call: TRBD1 (6 bases). Per germline, CDR1 SGDLS and CDR2 YYNGEE. Trimming removed 3 bases at V and 2 bases at J, with 15 bases between. The CDR3 spans 15 residues. CDR3 nucleotide sequence: TGTGCCAGCAGCGAGGGGGACGGAGCGGCCTACGAGCAGTACGTC. Residues: CASSEGDGAAYEQYV.

This clone was recorded once. The chain joins TRBV28 to TRBJ2-1, with 7 bases fitting TRBD1. Looked up from germline, CDR1 is MDHEN and CDR2 is SYDVKM. Trimming took 3 bases from V and 6 from J; bases not matched to a gene: 8. This CDR3 has 15 residues. DNA for the CDR3: TGTGCCAGCAGTTTCATAGGGGGCCGGGGCAATGAGCAGTTCTTC. This encodes CASSFIGGRGNEQFF.

The chain employs TRBV3-1 (or the pseudogene TRBV3-2) and TRBJ2-5; perhaps TRBD2 as D (6 bases). The germline V gene encodes CDR1 LGHDT and CDR2 YNNKEL (reference sequence). The V end lost 4 bases, the J end lost 5 bases, and 14 bases lay between the germline ends. This CDR3 has 14 amino acids. CDR3 bases: TGTGCCAGCAGCCGAATCCCCCGGGGGGAGACCCAGTACTTC. This codes for CASSRIPRGETQYF.

The chain couples TRBV5-1 to TRBJ2-7, with 10 bases aligning to TRBD1. Germline CDR1 SGHRS, CDR2 YFSETQ. This CDR3 is 14 amino acids long. V was pared by 4 bases and J by 4 bases, with 5 bases of the junction left unmatched. The CDR3 here is CASSVPGQGYEQYF. Here the CDR3 DNA reads TGCGCCAGCAGCGTTCCGGGACAGGGGTACGAGCAGTACTTC.

This clone was counted once. V usage is TRBV3-1 (or the pseudogene TRBV3-2) and J usage is TRBJ1-4, with 10 bases that match TRBD1. The germline V gene encodes CDR1 LGHDT and CDR2 YNNKEL (reference sequence). The CDR3 is 16 amino acids. Trimming removed 6 bases from V and 5 bases from J; junction bases left unmatched: 9. Written as DNA, the CDR3 is TGTGCCAGCAGTCGAACGCCGGGACAGGGGAATGAAAAACTGTTTTTT. This sequence encodes CASSRTPGQGNEKLFF.

The CDR3 region is CASSWDLSSYEQYV. DNA of the CDR3: TGTGCCAGCAGCTGGGACTTGAGCTCCTACGAGCAGTACGTC. The chain recombines TRBV5-4 with TRBJ2-7; possibly TRBD2 for D (6 bases). V lost 3 bases and J lost 0, with 10 bases in between. The CDR3 length is 14 residues. Germline V gene lookup returns CDR1 SGHNT and CDR2 YYREEE (reference sequence).

This chain links TRBV6-5 with TRBJ1-5, with 8 bases lining up with TRBD1. Germline CDR1 MNHEY, CDR2 SVGAGI. The CDR3 contains 13 residues. V was pared by 5 bases and J by 6 bases, with 3 bases of the junction left unmatched. CDR3 sequence reads: CASSIQGGQPQHF. The CDR3 coding sequence is TGTGCCAGCAGTATACAGGGGGGTCAGCCCCAGCATTTT.

The chain employs TRBV5-1 and TRBJ1-6; D unclear. CDR1 is SGHRS and CDR2 is YFSETQ in the germline V gene. The CDR3 runs to 16 residues. V dropped 0 bases and J dropped 13 bases, with 20 bases sitting between them. The CDR3 coding sequence is TGCGCCAGCAGCTTGGTGCCCCAAGACGGCGGCCCCCCCCTCCACTTT. Its translation is CASSLVPQDGGPPLHF.

The chain carries TRBV7-8 and TRBJ2-3; D is unresolved. The CDR3 runs 12 residues. Trimming pared 3 bases from V and 1 base from J, leaving 2 bases between. The V gene's germline CDR1 is SGHVS and CDR2 FQNEAQ. The CDR3 region is CASSLGTDTQYF. The CDR3, as DNA: TGTGCCAGCAGCTTGGGCACAGATACGCAGTATTTT.

V gene TRBV7-2 combines with J gene TRBJ2-5; D might be TRBD2 (7 bases). Germline V gene data show CDR1 as SGHTA and CDR2 as FQGNSA. V was shortened by 2 bases and J by 2 bases, with 15 bases between the two germline ends. The CDR3 has 16 amino acids. The CDR3, as DNA: TGTGCCAGCAGCTTATCGGGGGGCCGAGGGCAAGAGACCCAGTACTTC. Amino acids: CASSLSGGRGQETQYF.

The V and J genes are TRBV5-1 and TRBJ2-1, with TRBD1 as a possible D gene (6 bases). Germline V gene data show CDR1 as SGHRS and CDR2 as YFSETQ. The ends were cut back, 4 bases at V and 3 bases at J, with 17 bases in the middle. The CDR3 has 16 residues. DNA for the CDR3: TGCGCCAGCAGCCCAACGCCAGGGGAGAGCTACAATGAGCAGTTCTTC. This codes for CASSPTPGESYNEQFF.

The CDR3 DNA reads as TGTGCCAGCAGCCCGTGGAGCACCGGGGAGCTGTTTTTT. The encoded protein is CASSPWSTGELFF. The V and J genes are TRBV11-3 and TRBJ2-2; D remains ambiguous. Germline CDR1 SGHNT, CDR2 YENEEA. The CDR3 is made up of 13 amino acids. The V gene lost 5 bases and the J gene lost 4 bases, with 8 bases spanning the gap.

This sequence joins TRBV10-1 and TRBJ2-5; 11 bases align to TRBD2. The CDR3 runs 17 residues. Losses at the gene ends were 0 bases for V and 5 bases for J; bases not matched to a gene: 8. CDR1 is WNHNN, CDR2 SYGVQD, per germline (reference sequence). CDR3 sequence reads: CASSESGNSGRDETQYF. DNA of the CDR3: TGCGCCAGCAGTGAGTCGGGGAATAGCGGGAGGGACGAGACCCAGTACTTC.

The gene calls are TRBV7-8 and TRBJ1-5; D unresolved. V lost 0 bases and J 3 bases, leaving 6 bases between the germline ends. Germline CDR1 and CDR2: SGHVS and FQNEAQ. This CDR3 has 14 amino acids. The CDR3 region is CASSLALLNQPQHF. CDR3 in DNA: TGTGCCAGCAGCTTAGCACTGCTCAATCAGCCCCAGCATTTT.

The rearrangement links TRBV10-3 to TRBJ1-1; D is uncertain. The CDR3 totals 15 residues. Germline lookup yields CDR1 ENHRY and CDR2 SYGVKD. V lost 0 bases and J lost 5, with 13 bases in between. CDR3 nucleotides: TGTGCCATCAGTGAGTCCCGGGGTTTGGGAACTGAAGCTTTCTTT. Its translation is CAISESRGLGTEAFF.

J is TRBJ2-7 and V is TRBV2, with a weak D call TRBD2 (5 bases). The V and J ends lost 8 bases and 5 bases respectively, with 19 bases between them. There are 14 residues in the CDR3. Germline assignment: CDR1 SNHLY and CDR2 FYNNEI. The CDR3 region has the DNA TGTGCCAGCCACGTTACGAGGGTTCGAAACGAGCAGTACGTC. Its protein product is CASHVTRVRNEQYV.

The chain links TRBV27 to TRBJ2-5; the D call may be TRBD1 or TRBD2 (5 bases each). The CDR3 extends over 14 amino acids. The germline V gene encodes CDR1 MNHEY and CDR2 SMNVEV (reference sequence). Between the trimmed V and J ends, which lost 1 base and 6 bases, there was a span of 12 bases. As DNA, the CDR3 is TGTGCCAGCAGTTTATTCCCGGGGCCCAAGACCCAGTACTTC. Its translation is CASSLFPGPKTQYF.

The chain employs TRBV2 and TRBJ1-1, with D possibly matching TRBD1 (5 bases). Trimming left V 8 bases short and J 1 base short, with 11 bases between. This CDR3 is 13 amino acids long. The germline V gene has CDR1 SNHLY and CDR2 FYNNEI. CDR3 bases: TGTGCCAGCCTGACGACAGAGAACACTGAAGCTTTCTTT. Protein: CASLTTENTEAFF.

This chain uses TRBV20-1 with TRBJ2-7, with a possible D match to TRBD2 (5 bases). The germline V gene has CDR1 DFQATT and CDR2 SNEGSKA (reference sequence). The CDR3 contains 11 residues. V lost 6 bases to trimming and J lost 5 bases, with 11 bases between them. CDR3 nucleotides: TGCAGTGCGAACGACTACGACGAGCAGTACGTC. The encoded protein is CSANDYDEQYV.

The rearrangement links TRBV24-1 to TRBJ1-5; D not resolved. CDR3 length: 16 residues. Germline CDR1 KGHDR, CDR2 SFDVKD. Trimming took 5 bases from V and 7 from J, leaving 20 bases between them. The CDR3 sequence is CATSAQDGEGRQPQHF. The CDR3 region has the DNA TGTGCCACCAGTGCCCAAGACGGGGAGGGAAGGCAGCCCCAGCATTTT.

The rearrangement links TRBV12-2 to TRBJ2-7; the listed D gene, TRBD1, was not tested against the DNA. TRBV12-2 is annotated as a pseudogene. The CDR3 is 14 residues long. In nucleotides, the CDR3 is TGTGCAAGTCGCCGACAAGGCCGGCCCATGTACCCGGCCGTC. It codes for CASRRQGRPMYPAV.